A selection of T cell receptor beta chains follows, all from one sample in a study of cytomegalovirus exposure and HLA in healthy donors. Generated by immunoSEQ multiplex PCR, the TCRdb table keeps only in-frame clones and is missing some. The sample yields about 71,000 clones, around 96% seen once. The specimen sequenced was PBMCs. These receptors all stem from a man aged 18-30 years in good health and CMV-seropositive. The CDR3 runs from the conserved cysteine through the conserved F or W. D genes are given only for firm matches. Some rows have no size entry. The others give once, few or many, or a class for an expanded clone.

once	.	TRBV11-2	TRBJ2-7	TGTGCCAGCAGCCCTCCTATAACCTACGAGCAGTACTTC	CASSPPITYEQYF
.	.	TRBV19	TRBJ1-2	TGTGCCAGAAGCCATGGTCAGGGGTCTACCTTCTATGGCTACACCTTC	CARSHGQGSTFYGYTF
.	.	TRBV19	TRBJ1-2	TGTGCCAGTAGCCCGCGGGGGGCATATGGCTACACCTTC	CASSPRGAYGYTF
.	.	TRBV6-6	TRBJ1-1	TGTGCCAGCAGCCCCGCCTTCTGGGCAGATACAGAAGCTTTCTTT	CASSPAFWADTEAFF
.	TRBD1	TRBV4-1	TRBJ1-2	TGCGCCAGCAGCCTCAAACAGGGGGGAGACTATGGCTACACCTTC	CASSLKQGGDYGYTF
.	.	TRBV4-1	TRBJ1-5	TGCGCCAGCAGCCCCGAGGCAGCCACCAATCAGCCCCAGCATTTT	CASSPEAATNQPQHF
.	.	TRBV5-4	TRBJ1-6	TGTGCCAGCAGCTTGGCTGGCAGGGTACGCTCACCCCTCCACTTT	CASSLAGRVRSPLHF
.	TRBD1	TRBV4-1	TRBJ1-6	TGCGCCAGCAGCAGGGGAACAGGGGCCCGCCGGGATTCACCCCTCCACTTT	CASSRGTGARRDSPLHF
.	TRBD1	TRBV19	TRBJ2-7	TGTGCCAGTAGTCAGGGGGCGGCATACGAGCAGTACTTC	CASSQGAAYEQYF
.	.	TRBV7-9	TRBJ2-1	TGTGCCAGCAGCTTAGCTCTCCGACAGAGAGACAATGAGCAGTTCTTC	CASSLALRQRDNEQFF
.	TRBD1	TRBV5-1	TRBJ2-1	TGCGCCAGCAGCTCGAGGACAGGGGGCTACAATGAGCAGTTCTTC	CASSSRTGGYNEQFF
.	.	TRBV19	TRBJ1-5	TGTGCCAGTATCTCAGGGGGCAATCAGCCCCAGCATTTT	CASISGGNQPQHF
.	TRBD2	TRBV27	TRBJ2-5	TGTGCCAGCAGTTTCCGGGGGGGAACTAGCGGGGGTGGAGAGACCCAGTACTTC	CASSFRGGTSGGGETQYF
.	.	TRBV7-9	TRBJ1-4	TGTGCCAGCAGCGCCGGGGGGCAGACTAATGAAAAACTGTTTTTT	CASSAGGQTNEKLFF
.	.	TRBV7-3	TRBJ2-1	TGTGCCAGCAGCTTATCGGTACAGAACAATGAGCAGTTCTTC	CASSLSVQNNEQFF
.	.	TRBV5-6	TRBJ1-1	TGTGCCAGCAGCTTTAAGCCGTACACTGAAGCTTTCTTT	CASSFKPYTEAFF
.	.	TRBV4-1	TRBJ2-7	TGCGCCAGCAGCCAAGATACGGGTTTCCTTTCCTACGAGCAGTACTTC	CASSQDTGFLSYEQYF
.	.	TRBV28	TRBJ2-1	TGTGCCAGCAGCCTGACAGAAATCTCCTACAATGAGCAGTTCTTC	CASSLTEISYNEQFF
.	.	TRBV21-1	TRBJ1-4	TGTGCCAGCAGCAACAGACAGGGTGGACAAGAAAAACTGTTTTTT	CASSNRQGGQEKLFF
.	.	TRBV5-1	TRBJ2-7	TGCGCCAGCAGCTTAGCCGAGAACTACGAGCAGTACTTC	CASSLAENYEQYF
.	TRBD2	TRBV7-6	TRBJ2-7	TGTGCCAGCAGCTTAACGGGAGGCGGCTACGAGCAGTACTTC	CASSLTGGGYEQYF
.	.	TRBV16	TRBJ1-5	TGTGCCAGCAGCCAATCCAAAGGGGGTATTCAGCCCCAGCATTTT	CASSQSKGGIQPQHF
.	.	TRBV7-3	TRBJ1-1	TGTGCCAGCAGCTCACAGCCCTCCCGGACAGTCAGTGGGACTGAAGCTTTCTTT	CASSSQPSRTVSGTEAFF
.	TRBD1	TRBV27	TRBJ2-7	TGTGCCAGCAGCATAGGGGGCACGACCCGCTACGAGCAGTACTTC	CASSIGGTTRYEQYF
.	TRBD2	TRBV7-9	TRBJ2-3	TGTGCCAGCAGCTTAGCGGGACTAGCGGGAGGAGATACGCAGTATTTT	CASSLAGLAGGDTQYF
.	TRBD1	TRBV5-8	TRBJ1-5	TGTGCCAGCAGCCGGACAGGGTCCTACAATCAGCCCCAGCATTTT	CASSRTGSYNQPQHF
.	TRBD1	TRBV6-1	TRBJ2-2	TGTGCCAGCCGGTGGACAGGGCATACCGGGGAGCTGTTTTTT	CASRWTGHTGELFF
.	TRBD2	TRBV28	TRBJ2-7	TGTGCCAGCAGTCCGGGACTAGCGTGGGGGGAGCAGTACTTC	CASSPGLAWGEQYF
.	.	TRBV6-6	TRBJ2-3	TGTGCCAGCAGTTGGTCGACTAGCACAGATACGCAGTATTTT	CASSWSTSTDTQYF
.	TRBD1	TRBV10-3	TRBJ1-1	TGTGCCATCAGCGCGGGACAGGCTAACACTGAAGCTTTCTTT	CAISAGQANTEAFF
.	TRBD1	TRBV4-2	TRBJ1-5	TGTGCCAGCAGCCAAGAAGGCAGGGGGTATTATAGCAATCAGCCCCAGCATTTT	CASSQEGRGYYSNQPQHF
.	TRBD1	TRBV29-1	TRBJ1-1	TGCAGCGTTGACCCGGGACAGGGGGCGACTGAAGCTTTCTTT	CSVDPGQGATEAFF
.	.	TRBV11-2	TRBJ2-5	TGTGCCAGCAGCTTAACCTGGGCGGAGACCCAGTACTTC	CASSLTWAETQYF
.	TRBD1	TRBV28	TRBJ1-2	TGTGCCAGCAGAGAAGACAGGGGGCGGAGATATGGCTACACCTTC	CASREDRGRRYGYTF
.	.	TRBV11-3	TRBJ2-1	TGTGCCAGCAGTCTCACTAGGAAGAATGAGCAGTTCTTC	CASSLTRKNEQFF
.	TRBD2	TRBV5-3	TRBJ2-7	TGTGCCAGAAGCTTGGTGAGCGGGACGAAAAGCACCTACGAGCAGTACTTC	CARSLVSGTKSTYEQYF
.	TRBD1	TRBV18	TRBJ1-4	TGTGCCAGCTCGCTTCGGGACAGTAAGGAAAAACTGTTTTTT	CASSLRDSKEKLFF
.	.	TRBV7-3	TRBJ2-7	TGTGCCAGCAGCTTAACAACGGCAGGGGTCGAGCAGTACTTC	CASSLTTAGVEQYF
.	.	TRBV14	TRBJ1-2	TGTGCCAGCAGCCAACAGGGTTATGGTGGCTACACCTTC	CASSQQGYGGYTF
.	.	TRBV28	TRBJ1-2	TGTGCCAGCAGTCCCCAAGGGGTAGCTCATGGCTACACCTTC	CASSPQGVAHGYTF
.	.	TRBV7-7	TRBJ2-5	TGTGCTAGCAGCCCACAGGGTGCCATGGAGACCCAGTACTTC	CASSPQGAMETQYF
.	TRBD2	TRBV19	TRBJ2-3	TGTGCCAGTAGTCCGGGACTAGCGGGCTCCACAGATACGCAGTATTTT	CASSPGLAGSTDTQYF
.	TRBD1	TRBV7-3	TRBJ2-1	TGTGCCAGCAGCATTCCGGGACAGGGTCGCTACAATGAGCAGTTCTTC	CASSIPGQGRYNEQFF
.	TRBD2	TRBV2	TRBJ2-5	TGTGCCAGCAGGCTAACCCGGGGACTAGCGGGGGGGCCTTTGGAGACCCAGTACTTC	CASRLTRGLAGGPLETQYF
.	.	TRBV2	TRBJ1-2	TGTGCCAGCAGTGCCAGGGGCCTCTATGGCTACACCTTC	CASSARGLYGYTF
.	.	TRBV6-6	TRBJ1-2	TGTGCCAGCACCCTAGCACGGGGAAGCGGCTACACCTTC	CASTLARGSGYTF
.	.	TRBV11-2	TRBJ2-4	TGTGCCAGCAGCTCCTCAGGGAGGATAGCCAAAAACATTCAGTACTTC	CASSSSGRIAKNIQYF
.	TRBD1	TRBV9	TRBJ2-7	TGTGCCAGCAGTGCCGGGACAGAGTACGAGCAGTACTTC	CASSAGTEYEQYF
.	.	TRBV4-1	TRBJ2-7	TGCGCCAGCAGTCCAACGACGGGACACCTTCTCTCCTACGAGCAGTACTTC	CASSPTTGHLLSYEQYF
.	TRBD1	TRBV10-3	TRBJ1-3	TGTGCCACCGCCCAGACAGGGCCAGGAAACACCATATATTTT	CATAQTGPGNTIYF
.	TRBD1	TRBV6-1	TRBJ1-5	TGTGCCAGCACCCGACAGGGTGGTCAGCCCCAGCATTTT	CASTRQGGQPQHF
few	.	TRBV19	TRBJ1-5	TGTGCCAGTAGTATGGGAGGGCTAAGCCTCAATCAGCCCCAGCATTTT	CASSMGGLSLNQPQHF
.	.	TRBV18	TRBJ1-1	TGTGCCAGCTCACCCCCAGGGGTTACTGAAGCTTTCTTT	CASSPPGVTEAFF
.	TRBD1	TRBV30	TRBJ2-7	TGTGCCTGGAGTAGAAGGGACAGGGTAGCCTACGAGCAGTACTTC	CAWSRRDRVAYEQYF
.	.	TRBV5-6	TRBJ1-2	TGTGCCAGCAGCTTTGGGAGGGGAAAGGCTAACTATGGCTACACCTTC	CASSFGRGKANYGYTF
.	TRBD1	TRBV5-1	TRBJ2-5	TGCGCCAGCAGCTGGCGGACAGGGGGAGAAGAGACCCAGTACTTC	CASSWRTGGEETQYF
.	.	TRBV10-3	TRBJ2-2	TGTGCCATCAGTGATAAAGGAGCCGCGAACACCGGGGAGCTGTTTTTT	CAISDKGAANTGELFF
once	TRBD1	TRBV5-4	TRBJ1-5	TGTGCCAGCAGCTTGAAGGGACAGCAGAATCAGCCCCAGCATTTT	CASSLKGQQNQPQHF
.	.	TRBV4-1	TRBJ1-2	TGCGCCAGTACCAGCGTAGGTGCTAACTATGGCTACACCTTC	CASTSVGANYGYTF
.	TRBD2	TRBV7-3	TRBJ2-1	TGTGCCAGCTTAGCGGGGGGCCATGAGCAGTTCTTC	CASLAGGHEQFF